These 13 T cell receptor beta chains came from one sample sequenced in a study of blood T cell repertoires in COVID-19. Here immunoSEQ multiplex PCR was the method, and the copy in TCRdb shows in-frame clones only, minus some. The sample yields approximately 400,000 clones, more than 70% seen once. The source material was peripheral blood. Receptors were obtained from a woman in her forties or fifties with COVID-19, enrolled during active disease.

This chain links TRBV7-2 with TRBJ1-1, with D possibly TRBD1 on 6 matching bases. The V end lost 5 bases, the J end lost 5 bases, and 12 bases lay between the germline ends. This CDR3 comprises 13 residues. From germline, CDR1 is SGHTA and CDR2 FQGNSA. This chain's CDR3 is CASSLNRDTEAFF. CDR3 DNA: TGTGCCAGCAGCCTAAACAGGGATACTGAAGCTTTCTTT.

The chain employs TRBV27 and TRBJ2-3; the match to TRBD2 covers 7 bases. The V segment lost 3 bases and the J segment 11 bases; nucleotides outside the gene matches: 5. CDR1 and CDR2 from the germline V gene are MNHEY and SMNVEV (reference sequence). The CDR3 runs 12 residues. The CDR3 nucleotides are TGTGCCAGCAGTTTGGTCCGCGGGGGGCAGTATTTT. It encodes CASSLVRGGQYF.

The V and J genes are TRBV7-9 and TRBJ1-4; D gene uncertain. Trimming left V 5 bases short and J 2 bases short, with 9 bases between. This CDR3 is 14 amino acids long. Germline CDR1 and CDR2: SEHNR and FQNEAQ (reference sequence). The CDR3 here is CASSRGRTNEKLFF. The CDR3 DNA reads as TGTGCCAGCAGCCGAGGGAGGACTAATGAAAAACTGTTTTTT.

The V call is TRBV10-3, the J call TRBJ2-2; TRBD2 is a possible D gene (6 bases). The CDR3 has 15 residues. Deletions cut 3 bases from V and 6 bases from J, with 14 bases between. Germline values: CDR1 ENHRY, CDR2 SYGVKD. The CDR3 is CAISDKGAGSGELFF. The CDR3 DNA is TGTGCCATCAGTGATAAAGGGGCGGGATCCGGGGAGCTGTTTTTT.

In the case of this clone: Other DNA sequences in the sample encode the same CDR3. The V and J genes are TRBV9 and TRBJ1-1; TRBD1 aligns across 7 bases. Germline V CDR1 and CDR2: SGDLS, YYNGEE. This CDR3 has 14 amino acids. With V trimmed by 2 bases and J by 1 base, 2 bases remained unmatched. The DNA for the CDR3 is TGTGCCAGCAGCGTTGGGACAGCGAACACTGAAGCTTTCTTT. Residues: CASSVGTANTEAFF.

This chain joins TRBV27 and TRBJ1-2; 8 bases are shared with TRBD1. V was pared by 6 bases and J by 3 bases, with 9 bases of the junction left unmatched. The CDR3 is made up of 15 amino acids. The germline V gene has CDR1 MNHEY and CDR2 SMNVEV (reference sequence). In DNA, the CDR3 is TGTGCCAGCAGGGACCCAGGGGGCGCTGACTATGGCTACACCTTC. It encodes CASRDPGGADYGYTF.

This clone has just one count. This chain joins TRBV9 and TRBJ1-1; D is unresolved. Germline values: CDR1 SGDLS, CDR2 YYNGEE. Trimming cost V 0 bases and J 0 bases, with 15 bases left between them. This CDR3 has 17 residues. CDR3 loop: CASSVEAASFMNTEAFF. The CDR3, as DNA: TGTGCCAGCAGCGTAGAGGCAGCGAGCTTCATGAACACTGAAGCTTTCTTT.

The V call is TRBV7-9, the J call TRBJ1-1; D unclear. The CDR3 loop spans 12 amino acids. V dropped 4 bases and J dropped 4 bases, with 7 bases sitting between them. CDR1 and CDR2 (germline): SEHNR, FQNEAQ (reference sequence). In DNA, the CDR3 is TGTGCCAGCAGCTCAGGATCCACTGAAGCTTTCTTT. This translates into CASSSGSTEAFF.

The chain combines TRBV9 with TRBJ1-1; tentative D call: TRBD1 (6 bases). Germline V lookup: CDR1 SGDLS, CDR2 YYNGEE. The CDR3 contains 14 residues. V lost 4 bases to trimming and J lost 5 bases, with 15 bases between them. DNA for the CDR3: TGTGCCAGCAGCCCACAGACAGGCTCGACTGAAGCTTTCTTT. As protein: CASSPQTGSTEAFF.

V is TRBV5-6 and J is TRBJ1-5; 10 positions match TRBD1. The CDR3 contains 15 residues. Germline CDR1 SGHDT, CDR2 YYEEEE. V was pared by 4 bases and J by 6 bases, with 7 bases of the junction left unmatched. This CDR3 reads CASSVGQGGIQPQHF. DNA of the CDR3: TGTGCCAGCAGCGTCGGACAGGGGGGGATTCAGCCCCAGCATTTT.

The chain uses TRBV3-1 (or the pseudogene TRBV3-2) and TRBJ2-3; D possibly corresponds to TRBD2 (7 bases). Between the trimmed V and J ends, which lost 5 bases and 4 bases, there was a span of 13 bases. Germline V lookup: CDR1 LGHDT, CDR2 YNNKEL (reference sequence). The CDR3 has 14 residues. The CDR3 DNA is TGTGCCAGCAGCTCGGACGGGGGGCCAGATACGCAGTATTTT. Translating gives CASSSDGGPDTQYF.

For this clone: Other nucleotide sequences from this sample produce the same CDR3. The rearrangement links TRBV29-1 to TRBJ1-2; the match to TRBD1 covers 7 bases. The CDR3 covers 13 residues. CDR1 is SQVTM, CDR2 ANQGSEA, per germline. The J segment lost 2 bases and the V segment lost 3 bases, leaving 3 bases of the junction unmatched. CDR3 in amino acids: CSVEDRPNYGYTF. CDR3 DNA: TGCAGCGTTGAGGACAGGCCAAACTATGGCTACACCTTC.

The chain recombines TRBV5-4 with TRBJ1-1; 7 nucleotides line up with TRBD1. Germline V gives CDR1 SGHNT, CDR2 YYREEE (reference sequence). This CDR3 comprises 12 residues. V shed 0 bases and J 7 bases; nucleotides not matched to a gene: 0. CDR3 amino acids: CASSLDRGEAFF. The CDR3 DNA is TGTGCCAGCAGCTTGGACAGGGGTGAAGCTTTCTTT. Variable domain in full (rest from reference TRBV5-4 and TRBJ1-1): ETGVTQSPTHLIKTRGQQVTLRCSSQSGHNTVSWYQQALGQGPQFIFQYYREEENGRGNFPPRFSGLQFPNYSSELNVNALELDDSALYLCASSLDRGEAFFGQGTRLTVV.